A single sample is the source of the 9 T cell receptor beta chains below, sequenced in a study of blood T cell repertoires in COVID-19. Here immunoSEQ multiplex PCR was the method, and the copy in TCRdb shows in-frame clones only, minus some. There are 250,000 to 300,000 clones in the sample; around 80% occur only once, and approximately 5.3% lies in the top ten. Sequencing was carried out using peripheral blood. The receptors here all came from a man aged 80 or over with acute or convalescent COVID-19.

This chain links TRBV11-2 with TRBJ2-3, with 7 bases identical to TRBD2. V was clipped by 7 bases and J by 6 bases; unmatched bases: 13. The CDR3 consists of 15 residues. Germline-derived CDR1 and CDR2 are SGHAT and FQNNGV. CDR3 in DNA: TGTGCCAGCACCAACTTGGGCGGGAGAACGGATACGCAGTATTTT. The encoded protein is CASTNLGGRTDTQYF.

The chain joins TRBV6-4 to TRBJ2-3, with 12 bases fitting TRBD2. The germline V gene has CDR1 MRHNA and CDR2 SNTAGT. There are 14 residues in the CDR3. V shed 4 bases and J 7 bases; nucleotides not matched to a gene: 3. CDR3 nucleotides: TGTGCCAGCAGTGTTGGACTAGCGGGGCATACGCAGTATTTT. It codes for CASSVGLAGHTQYF.

The CDR3, as DNA: TGTGCCAGCACCGAACAGGGGGCAGGGGAGACCCAGTACTTC. This sequence encodes CASTEQGAGETQYF. The rearrangement uses TRBV6-5 and TRBJ2-5, with TRBD1 matching over 9 bases. Germline loops: CDR1 MNHEY, CDR2 SVGAGI. After removal of 7 bases from V and 5 bases from J, the junction contained 8 bases not matched to a gene. The CDR3 runs to 14 residues.

CDR3 DNA sequence: TGTGCCAGCAGTAGTGCCCTACAGGCCTACGAGCAGTACTTC. It encodes CASSSALQAYEQYF. The chain combines TRBV27 with TRBJ2-7; maybe TRBD1 (5 bases). The CDR3 is made up of 14 amino acids. Between the trimmed V and J ends, which lost 5 bases and 2 bases, there was a span of 13 bases. Germline V gives CDR1 MNHEY, CDR2 SMNVEV (reference sequence).

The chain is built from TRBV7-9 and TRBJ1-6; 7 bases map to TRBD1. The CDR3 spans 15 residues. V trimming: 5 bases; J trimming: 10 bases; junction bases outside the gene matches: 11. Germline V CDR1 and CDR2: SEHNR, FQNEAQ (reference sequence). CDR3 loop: CASSRGYTGDSPLHF. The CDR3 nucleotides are TGTGCCAGCAGCCGTGGTTACACAGGGGACTCACCCCTCCACTTT.

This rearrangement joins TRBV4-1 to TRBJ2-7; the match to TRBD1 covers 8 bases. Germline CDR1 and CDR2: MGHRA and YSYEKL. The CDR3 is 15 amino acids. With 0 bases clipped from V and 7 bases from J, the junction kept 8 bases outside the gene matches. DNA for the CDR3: TGCGCCAGCAGCCAAGAACAGGGGGTAACCGGGGAGCAGTACTTC. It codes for CASSQEQGVTGEQYF.

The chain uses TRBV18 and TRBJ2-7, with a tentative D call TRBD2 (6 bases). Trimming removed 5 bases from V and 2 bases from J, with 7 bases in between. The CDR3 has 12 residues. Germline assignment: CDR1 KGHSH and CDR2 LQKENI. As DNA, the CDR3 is TGTGCCAGCTCAGCGGGGACCTACGAGCAGTACTTC. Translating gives CASSAGTYEQYF. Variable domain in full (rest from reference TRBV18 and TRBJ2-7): NAGVMQNPRHLVRRRGQEARLRCSPMKGHSHVYWYRQLPEEGLKFMVYLQKENIIDESGMPKERFSAEFPKEGPSILRIQQVVRGDSAAYFCASSAGTYEQYFGPGTRLTVT.

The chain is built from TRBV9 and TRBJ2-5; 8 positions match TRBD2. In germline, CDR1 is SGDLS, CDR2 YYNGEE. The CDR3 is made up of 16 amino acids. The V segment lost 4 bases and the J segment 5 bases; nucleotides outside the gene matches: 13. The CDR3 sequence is CASSYGPGLESETQYF. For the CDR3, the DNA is TGTGCCAGCAGCTACGGGCCGGGACTAGAATCGGAGACCCAGTACTTC. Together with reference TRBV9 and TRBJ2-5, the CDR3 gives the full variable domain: DSGVTQTPKHLITATGQRVTLRCSPRSGDLSVYWYQQSLDQGLQFLIQYYNGEERAKGNILERFSAQQFPDLHSELNLSSLELGDSALYFCASSYGPGLESETQYFGPGTRLLVL.

As DNA, the CDR3 is TGCGCCAGCAGGACAGGGGACTCCTACAATGAGCAGTTCTTC. It codes for CASRTGDSYNEQFF. This chain uses TRBV5-1 with TRBJ2-1; 8 bases match TRBD1. Germline CDR1 reads SGHRS; CDR2 reads YFSETQ. There are 14 residues in the CDR3. The V and J ends lost 5 bases and 0 bases, in that order; junction bases with no gene match: 1.